The text below deals with one TCR beta chain. Antigen specificity is unknown. This entry is derived from a study of T cells after yellow fever vaccination. There are 13 residues in the CDR3. Trimming stripped 8 bases from V and 0 bases from J, with 8 bases between. Germline CDR1 and CDR2: SGHTA and FQGNSA. Study observations and caveats: Primary-vaccination clones mostly resurfaced post-booster (around 95% CD4, roughly 90% CD8). Within FACS-sorted repertoires, abundant clonotypes contaminating from the bulk population could be present.

The TCR cDNA carried a universal primer site and UMIs from 5'RACE template switching. Each CDR3 protein is one row after TCRdb ran MiXCR on the 5' RACE reads. The sample shows 500,000 to 650,000 distinct CDR3 sequences, roughly 12% of them seen only once. The input for sequencing was PBMCs, taken on the day of the yellow fever booster vaccination. The V and J genes are TRBV7-2 and TRBJ2-1; a weak D match, TRBD1 (5 bases). This sequence originates from a young man who received the YFV17D yellow fever vaccine. CDR3 DNA: TGTGCCAGCGGACATTTCTCCTACAATGAGCAGTTCTTC. Translating gives CASGHFSYNEQFF. The full variable domain, its missing parts supplied by reference TRBV7-2 and TRBJ2-1, is GAGVSQSPSNKVTEKGKDVELRCDPISGHTALYWYRQSLGQGLEFLIYFQGNSAPDKSGLPSDRFSAERTGGSVSTLTIQRTQQEDSAVYLCASGHFSYNEQFFGPGTRLTVL.